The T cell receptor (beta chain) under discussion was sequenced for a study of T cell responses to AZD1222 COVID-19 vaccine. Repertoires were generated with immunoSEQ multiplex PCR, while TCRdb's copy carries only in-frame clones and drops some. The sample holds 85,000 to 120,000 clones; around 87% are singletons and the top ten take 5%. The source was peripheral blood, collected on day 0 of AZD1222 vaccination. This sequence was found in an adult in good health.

This CDR3 is CSVEDLRIRGQGANYGYTF. CDR3 coding DNA: TGCAGCGTTGAAGATTTACGCATCCGAGGACAAGGAGCTAACTATGGCTACACCTTC. The chain joins TRBV29-1 to TRBJ1-2, with D perhaps TRBD1 (5 bases). Deletions cut 0 bases from V and 0 bases from J, with 23 bases between. CDR1 and CDR2 (germline): SQVTM, ANQGSEA. This CDR3 is 19 amino acids long.